The sequence of this T cell receptor (beta chain) was determined in a study of cytomegalovirus exposure and HLA in healthy donors. Germline lookup yields CDR1 LNHDA and CDR2 SQIVND (reference sequence). Trimming removed 5 bases from V and 7 bases from J; junction bases left unmatched: 15. The CDR3 has 16 amino acids. The PCR made use of 60 Vbeta and 13 Jbeta primers. Sequencing used immunoSEQ multiplex PCR; TCRdb keeps in-frame clones, though not all of them. Of 150,000 to 200,000 clones listed, over 75% are singletons. This clonotype was obtained from a human donor in good health. The chain couples TRBV19 to TRBJ1-2, with 8 bases that match TRBD1. The sequenced sample was PBMCs. The CDR3 DNA is TGTGCCAGTAGTCTCAAGACAGGGGTGACCTCAAGTGGCTACACCTTC. Protein: CASSLKTGVTSSGYTF. The whole variable domain, filled in from reference TRBV19 and TRBJ1-2, reads DGGITQSPKYLFRKEGQNVTLSCEQNLNHDAMYWYRQDPGQGLRLIYYSQIVNDFQKGDIAEGYSVSREKKESFPLTVTSAQKNPTAFYLCASSLKTGVTSSGYTFGSGTRLTVV.